Listed below are T cell receptor beta chains from one sample, sequenced in a study of T cell repertoires in cytomegalovirus infection. TCRdb processed the reads anew with MiXCR; each CDR3 protein has one entry. Of over 200,000 distinct CDR3 sequences in the sample, roughly an eighth were seen once. Sequencing was done on a sample of PBMCs. The receptors come from a human donor in good health (CMV status not recorded). Some clones in this sample may be carry-over from other donors' samples. Each CDR3 is given with its conserved first and last residue. D genes are given only for firm matches. Where a row states a size, it is once, few, many or the class of an expanded clone; other rows omit it.

TRBJ2-7 | - | TRBV28 | many | TGTGCCAGCAGTTTACCCCCACTCTACGAGCAGTACTTC | CASSLPPLYEQYF
TRBJ2-5 | - | TRBV20-1 | - | TGCAGTGCTCGGGACCCGAGGGTCGGGGAGACCCAGTACTTC | CSARDPRVGETQYF
TRBJ2-5 | - | TRBV12-3/TRBV12-4 | - | TGTGCCAGCAGTCGGACAGCCCCAAGAGAGACCCAGTACTTC | CASSRTAPRETQYF
TRBJ2-7 | TRBD2 | TRBV7-9 | many | TGTGCCAGCAGCCCCCAAGGCCCGGGACTAGCGGGCTCCTACGAGCAGTACTTC | CASSPQGPGLAGSYEQYF
TRBJ2-7 | - | TRBV7-2 | many | TGTGCCAGCAGTTGGGGGAGTTCCTACGAGCAGTACTTC | CASSWGSSYEQYF
TRBJ1-1 | - | TRBV28 | - | TGTGCCAGCAACATCAACGGACGATCAGAAGCTTTCTTT | CASNINGRSEAFF
TRBJ2-7 | TRBD2 | TRBV7-6 | few | TGTGCCAGCAGCTTAGGCGGGAGGAACGTCGAGCAGTACTTC | CASSLGGRNVEQYF
TRBJ2-7 | TRBD2 | TRBV6-5 | many | TGTGCCAGCAGTTACTCGACTAGCGGTAATAACTACGAGCAGTACTTC | CASSYSTSGNNYEQYF
TRBJ2-1 | TRBD2 | TRBV6-2/TRBV6-3 | many | TGTGCCAGCAGTTACTTTGGGACTAGCGTCCTCGGGAGTGAGCAGTTCTTC | CASSYFGTSVLGSEQFF
TRBJ2-2 | TRBD2 | TRBV12-3/TRBV12-4 | many | TGTGCCAGCAGTCCCAGGACTAGCGGCTCAGTAACGTCCGGGGAGCTGTTTTTT | CASSPRTSGSVTSGELFF
TRBJ2-1 | TRBD2 | TRBV7-8 | many | TGTGCCAGCAGCTATCCCTCGGGACTAGCGGGAAGGGGGGGCTACAATGAGCAGTTCTTC | CASSYPSGLAGRGGYNEQFF
TRBJ2-3 | TRBD1 | TRBV4-2 | few | TGTGCCAGCAGCCAAGGACAGGGGGCTTATACGCAGTATTTT | CASSQGQGAYTQYF
TRBJ2-1 | - | TRBV6-2/TRBV6-3 | few | TGTGCCAGCAGCCTAGGGACTCTATCCCTGGCCTACAATGAGCAGTTCTTC | CASSLGTLSLAYNEQFF
TRBJ2-5 | - | TRBV7-2 | many | TGTGCCAGTAGTGCAAGGCGGGAGACCCAGTACTTC | CASSARRETQYF
TRBJ2-5 | TRBD2 | TRBV5-1 | - | TGCGCCAGCAGCTCCCCGGGACTAGAAAATATCGGTTCCAAAGAGACCCAGTACTTC | CASSSPGLENIGSKETQYF
TRBJ2-6 | - | TRBV4-2 | few | TGTGCCAGCAGCCTCCAAAAGGGAGGTGGGTTGACTGGGGCCAACGTCCTGACTTTC | CASSLQKGGGLTGANVLTF
TRBJ2-7 | - | TRBV20-1 | - | TGCAGTGCTAGAGCGAAGGGGGAGCAGTACTTC | CSARAKGEQYF
TRBJ2-7 | TRBD2 | TRBV5-4 | many | TGTGCCAGCAGCTCGGGGGGTACCTACGAGCAGTACTTC | CASSSGGTYEQYF
TRBJ1-2 | TRBD1 | TRBV12-3/TRBV12-4 | many | TGTGCCAGCACCGAGACAGGGGTTCATGGCTACACCTTC | CASTETGVHGYTF
TRBJ1-2 | TRBD1 | TRBV12-5 | many | TGTGCTAGTGGTGCCCCGGGACAGGGGGATGGCTACACCTTC | CASGAPGQGDGYTF
TRBJ2-5 | - | TRBV7-2 | many | TGTGCCAGCAGCCTAGCTAGGAGGAAGATACAAGAGACCCAGTACTTC | CASSLARRKIQETQYF
TRBJ1-1 | - | TRBV5-1 | few | TGCGCCAGCAGCTCGGAAGGAGGTTGGGCTGAAGCTTTCTTT | CASSSEGGWAEAFF
TRBJ2-1 | - | TRBV7-2 | many | TGTGCCAGCAGCCGCAACAGGGATCGACATGAGCAGTTCTTC | CASSRNRDRHEQFF
TRBJ2-1 | - | TRBV7-2 | many | TGTGCCAGCAGCTTACGGACAGAGTACTCCGGTGAGCAGTTCTTC | CASSLRTEYSGEQFF
TRBJ1-5 | - | TRBV19 | many | TGTGCCAGTAGTATAGGAGGGTATAGCAATCAGCCCCAGCATTTT | CASSIGGYSNQPQHF
TRBJ2-5 | - | TRBV29-1 | - | TGCAGCGTTGATTCGGGGGGCCGGGAGACCCAGTACTTC | CSVDSGGRETQYF
TRBJ1-2 | TRBD1 | TRBV7-9 | many | TGTGCCAGCAGCCACCTAGGACAGGTCGCTTACACCTTC | CASSHLGQVAYTF
TRBJ1-4 | TRBD1 | TRBV7-9 | few | TGTGCCAGCAGCTGGGCTGACAGGGGAGATGAAAAACTGTTTTTT | CASSWADRGDEKLFF
TRBJ2-3 | - | TRBV7-6 | many | TGTGCCAGCAGCTTAAGGCTGAAAAGGACAGATACGCAGTATTTT | CASSLRLKRTDTQYF
TRBJ2-6 | TRBD1 | TRBV19 | few | TGTGCCAGTAGTTCCTGGGACAGCTCTGGGGCCAACGTCCTGACTTTC | CASSSWDSSGANVLTF
TRBJ2-1 | - | TRBV7-8 | many | TGTGCCAGCAGCTGGAGACGGGACGATGAGCAGTTCTTC | CASSWRRDDEQFF
TRBJ2-1 | - | TRBV19 | - | TGTGCCAGTAGTATTCCGGCTAACGATGAGCAGTTCTTC | CASSIPANDEQFF
TRBJ1-6 | - | TRBV5-1 | many | TGCGCCAGCAGCTTGACAGTGGGTAAATCACCCCTCCACTTT | CASSLTVGKSPLHF
TRBJ2-7 | TRBD1 | TRBV19 | few | TGTGCCAGTAGTAGCCGACAGGGGAACTCCTACGAGCAGTACTTC | CASSSRQGNSYEQYF
TRBJ2-5 | - | TRBV20-1 | - | TGCAGTGCTAGGCCGACATGGGGCCAAGAGACCCAGTACTTC | CSARPTWGQETQYF
TRBJ2-7 | - | TRBV7-9 | many | TGTGCCAGCAGCCCCAGACAGGTCTCCTACGAGCAGTACTTC | CASSPRQVSYEQYF
TRBJ1-1 | - | TRBV28 | - | TGTGCCAGCAGTTTATCTGGGAAGGATGAAGCTTTCTTT | CASSLSGKDEAFF
TRBJ1-5 | - | TRBV15 | - | TGTGCCACCAGCAGAGACAGTAAGCAGCCCCAGCATTTT | CATSRDSKQPQHF
TRBJ1-1 | - | TRBV6-2/TRBV6-3 | - | TGTGCCAGCAGTGGGGGCAGGGGAAGCCCGAACACTGAAGCTTTCTTT | CASSGGRGSPNTEAFF
TRBJ2-3 | - | TRBV7-2 | many | TGTGCCAGCAGCCCACCGACTAGATCAACGCGGCAGTATTTT | CASSPPTRSTRQYF
TRBJ2-2 | - | TRBV7-8 | many | TGTGCCAGCAACCTTTGGGCCGACGGGGAGCTGTTTTTT | CASNLWADGELFF
TRBJ2-7 | - | TRBV7-9 | many | TGTGCCAGCAGCTTATTCTGGGGCAGCTACGAGCAGTACTTC | CASSLFWGSYEQYF
TRBJ2-3 | TRBD1 | TRBV7-2 | many | TGTGCCAGCAGCTTTGGGGACAGGTTCGTCGTTATACATACGCAGTATTTT | CASSFGDRFVVIHTQYF
TRBJ2-1 | - | TRBV19 | - | TGTGCCAGTAGTATACCGGGCTCGCTAAGCGAGCAGTTCTTC | CASSIPGSLSEQFF
TRBJ2-7 | TRBD2 | TRBV7-2 | many | TGTGCCAGCAGCCCCGGGGCGGGTCTAGCGGGGCACGAGCAGTACTTC | CASSPGAGLAGHEQYF
TRBJ2-3 | - | TRBV7-2 | many | TGTGCCAGCAGCTTAGATCGGACCCCTAGCACAGATACGCAGTATTTT | CASSLDRTPSTDTQYF
TRBJ2-1 | - | TRBV4-3 | many | TGCGCCAGCAGCCAAGAGGATGGAAGGGGTCATGAGCAGTTCTTC | CASSQEDGRGHEQFF
TRBJ1-1 | - | TRBV11-2 | many | TGTGCCAGCAGCTTACTAGGGACTGAAGCTTTCTTT | CASSLLGTEAFF
TRBJ2-7 | - | TRBV7-2 | - | TGTGCCAGCAGCACCCAAGGGCCTGACGAGCAGTACTTC | CASSTQGPDEQYF
TRBJ1-1 | TRBD1 | TRBV4-1 | few | TGCGCCAGCAGCCAAACCGACAGGGGAGCTGAAGCTTTCTTT | CASSQTDRGAEAFF
TRBJ1-1 | - | TRBV29-1 | few | TGCAGCGTTGATTTAGCTTTCTTT | CSVDLAFF